One sample yielded the 9 T cell receptor beta chains listed below, sequenced in a study of T cell clonotyping in hematopoietic cell transplantation. Produced via immunoSEQ multiplex PCR; TCRdb's table is partial and in-frame only. The repertoire consists of about 76,000 clones, with almost 97% occurring once and the leading ten covering around 1.7%. The time point was: recipient sample about 28 days before transplant, after cytoreduction. The sequences come from peripheral blood mononuclear cells, collected before stem cell transplant. These receptors were collected from a woman aged 45 to 65 with acute myeloid leukemia. Some clones in this sample may be carry-over from other donors' samples.

The chain has TRBV30 and TRBJ1-1; TRBD1 matches at 7 bases. V shed 4 bases and J 5 bases; nucleotides not matched to a gene: 7. Germline V gives CDR1 GTSNPN, CDR2 SVGIG (reference sequence). This CDR3 is built from 13 residues. Written as DNA, the CDR3 is TGTGCCTGGACGGGGACAGCATGGACTGAAGCTTTCTTT. Its translation: CAWTGTAWTEAFF.

The chain uses TRBV6-6 and TRBJ2-1; the D is unclear. V lost 2 bases to trimming and J lost 0 bases, with 8 bases between them. The CDR3 runs to 15 residues. Germline CDR1 reads MNHNY; CDR2 reads SVGAGI (reference sequence). The chain's CDR3 is CASSYLTSSYNEQFF. The DNA for the CDR3 is TGTGCCAGCAGTTACCTGACGAGCTCCTACAATGAGCAGTTCTTC.

The chain combines TRBV19 with TRBJ2-3, with D tentatively TRBD1 (6 bases). V lost 5 bases and J lost 3, with 15 bases in between. The germline CDR1 and CDR2 sequences are LNHDA and SQIVND (reference sequence). The CDR3 is 15 residues long. The CDR3 DNA reads TGTGCCAGTAGTCTCGGGACACTAGAAACAGATACGCAGTATTTT. It specifies CASSLGTLETDTQYF. The whole variable domain, remainder taken from reference TRBV19 and TRBJ2-3, is DGGITQSPKYLFRKEGQNVTLSCEQNLNHDAMYWYRQDPGQGLRLIYYSQIVNDFQKGDIAEGYSVSREKKESFPLTVTSAQKNPTAFYLCASSLGTLETDTQYFGPGTRLTVL.

This CDR3 reads CASSLGQISYEQYF. CDR3 sequence (DNA): TGCGCCAGCAGCTTGGGACAGATCTCCTACGAGCAGTACTTC. The rearrangement joins TRBV5-1 to TRBJ2-7; D is perhaps TRBD1 (5 bases). The germline V gene encodes CDR1 SGHRS and CDR2 YFSETQ. Trimming cost V 0 bases and J 0 bases, with 7 bases left between them. The CDR3 is 14 amino acids.

The chain recombines TRBV30 with TRBJ1-2; D call uncertain. CDR1 is GTSNPN, CDR2 SVGIG, per germline (reference sequence). The CDR3 totals 17 residues. V lost 0 bases, J lost 8 bases, and 25 bases lay in between. This CDR3 is CAWSVHVWQALLGGYTF. The CDR3 nucleotides read TGTGCCTGGAGTGTACACGTTTGGCAGGCCTTACTAGGAGGCTACACCTTC.

The chain carries TRBV30 and TRBJ1-2; D perhaps matches TRBD1 (5 bases). This CDR3 is 14 amino acids long. Trimming left V 2 bases short and J 0 bases short, with 10 bases between. The germline V gene has CDR1 GTSNPN and CDR2 SVGIG (reference sequence). The CDR3 coding sequence is TGTGCCTGGAGTTTGGGACTAGCTAACTATGGCTACACCTTC. Its protein product is CAWSLGLANYGYTF.

V is TRBV27 and J is TRBJ2-1; possibly TRBD2 for D (6 bases). The CDR3 runs 16 residues. V was trimmed by 7 bases and J by 2 bases, leaving 18 bases between them. CDR1 is MNHEY and CDR2 is SMNVEV in the germline V gene (reference sequence). The DNA of the CDR3 is TGTGCCAGCATCGGGGGACCAACCTGGACCTACAATGAGCAGTTCTTC. Its translation is CASIGGPTWTYNEQFF.

The chain is built from TRBV27 and TRBJ2-7; unclear D gene. The CDR3 extends over 12 amino acids. Germline loops: CDR1 MNHEY, CDR2 SMNVEV (reference sequence). The V gene lost 5 bases and the J gene lost 0 bases, with 5 bases spanning the gap. The CDR3 loop reads CASSPPSYEQYF. The CDR3 nucleotides are TGTGCCAGCAGTCCCCCCTCCTACGAGCAGTACTTC.

V usage is TRBV11-2 and J usage is TRBJ2-7; 10 positions match TRBD2. Germline V gene sequence: CDR1 SGHAT, CDR2 FQNNGV. The CDR3 has 15 residues. Trimming removed 5 bases from V and 0 bases from J; junction bases left unmatched: 4. CDR3 protein: CASSPGLADSYEQYF. CDR3 bases: TGTGCCAGCAGCCCCGGACTAGCGGACTCCTACGAGCAGTACTTC.